A single sample is the source of the 5 T cell receptor beta chains below, sequenced in a study of shared clonotypes between healthy human individuals. Here immunoSEQ multiplex PCR was the method, and the copy in TCRdb shows in-frame clones only, minus some. The sample gives some 1.1 million clones, roughly 80% of which show up once; 0.89% is in the top ten. Specimen: memory CD4+ T cells from PBMCs. Subset: CD45RA-negative fraction. These receptors originate from a young man in good health. Some clones in this sample may be carry-over from other donors' samples.

The chain is built from TRBV6-6 and TRBJ1-5, with no clear D. The CDR3 is 13 amino acids. Germline V gives CDR1 MNHNY, CDR2 SVGAGI (reference sequence). The V gene lost 6 bases and the J gene lost 4 bases, with 10 bases spanning the gap. CDR3 DNA sequence: TGTGCCAGCAGAACCGATGGGAATCAGCCCCAGCATTTT. It encodes CASRTDGNQPQHF.

The chain joins TRBV19 to TRBJ2-7, with 7 bases that match TRBD1. Germline V CDR1 and CDR2: LNHDA, SQIVND (reference sequence). Trimming at V came to 5 bases and at J to 1 base, leaving 5 bases not matched to a gene. The CDR3 is 14 residues long. This CDR3 is CASSEQGPSYEQYF. In DNA, the CDR3 is TGTGCCAGTAGTGAACAGGGGCCGTCCTACGAGCAGTACTTC.

The chain combines TRBV7-2 with TRBJ1-2; 7 bases fit TRBD1. The V and J ends lost 1 base and 5 bases, in that order; junction bases with no gene match: 10. Germline loops: CDR1 SGHTA, CDR2 FQGNSA. The CDR3 runs 16 residues. The CDR3 protein is CASSLVLRDRWYGYTF. CDR3 bases: TGTGCCAGCAGCTTAGTATTGAGGGACAGATGGTATGGCTACACCTTC.

The table lists this clone with a few counts. The chain employs TRBV2 and TRBJ2-7; 8 bases align to TRBD2. CDR3 length: 14 residues. Germline-derived CDR1 and CDR2 are SNHLY and FYNNEI. With 4 bases clipped from V and 2 bases from J, the junction kept 4 bases outside the gene matches. The CDR3 reads CASSAGLGTYEQYF. The CDR3 DNA sequence: TGTGCCAGCAGTGCGGGACTAGGCACCTACGAGCAGTACTTC. Variable domain in full (rest from reference TRBV2 and TRBJ2-7): EPEVTQTPSHQVTQMGQEVILRCVPISNHLYFYWYRQILGQKVEFLVSFYNNEISEKSEIFDDQFSVERPDGSNFTLKIRSTKLEDSAMYFCASSAGLGTYEQYFGPGTRLTVT.

V and J are TRBV5-1 and TRBJ1-4, with 8 nucleotides matching TRBD1. Germline V gene data show CDR1 as SGHRS and CDR2 as YFSETQ. The CDR3 is made up of 14 amino acids. Unmatched junction bases numbered 5, after V lost 2 bases and J lost 8 bases. For the CDR3, the DNA is TGCGCCAGCAGCTTCGGGGCAGGGGGCGAAAAACTGTTTTTT. Its translation: CASSFGAGGEKLFF.